The present entry profiles one TCR beta chain with its context. The sample comes from a study of blood T cell repertoires in COVID-19. About the study: Sample material is recorded as cDNA or gDNA derived from T cells, B-cell-depleted T cells, or PBMCs.

This CDR3 contains 14 residues. Deletions cut 4 bases from V and 0 bases from J, with 9 bases between. Germline V gene lookup returns CDR1 ENHRY and CDR2 SYGVKD. Sequencing was performed with immunoSEQ multiplex PCR; in TCRdb, only in-frame clones are kept and a portion is missing. Altogether 270,000 or so clones are present, approximately 87% being singletons, with the ten largest covering 10% to 15%. Seattle researchers signed up patients amid active infection and tracked them longitudinally. The receptor was derived from a woman in her thirties with COVID-19, enrolled during active disease. Sequenced: peripheral blood. The chain recombines TRBV10-3 with TRBJ1-1, with D possibly matching TRBD1 (5 bases). The CDR3 sequence: CAISVGGMNTEAFF. For the CDR3, the DNA is TGTGCCATCAGTGTGGGGGGAATGAACACTGAAGCTTTCTTT.